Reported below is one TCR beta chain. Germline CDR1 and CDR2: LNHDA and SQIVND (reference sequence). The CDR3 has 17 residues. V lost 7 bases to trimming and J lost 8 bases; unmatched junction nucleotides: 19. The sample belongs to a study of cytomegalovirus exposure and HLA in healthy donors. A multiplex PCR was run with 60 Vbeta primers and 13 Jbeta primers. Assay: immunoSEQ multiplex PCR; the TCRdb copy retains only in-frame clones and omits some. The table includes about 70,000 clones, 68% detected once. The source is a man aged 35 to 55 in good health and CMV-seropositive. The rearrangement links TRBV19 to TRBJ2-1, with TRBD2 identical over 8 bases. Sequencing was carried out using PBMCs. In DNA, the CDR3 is TGTGCCAGTACCCCCCGCAGGGTACGGGGGGGTCGCGATGAGCAGTTCTTC. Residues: CASTPRRVRGGRDEQFF.